The 2 T cell receptor beta chains below come from one sample, sequenced in a study of cytomegalovirus exposure and HLA in healthy donors. PCR employed 60 Vbeta and 13 Jbeta primers. Only in-frame clones appear in the TCRdb table, and some are missing; sequencing was by immunoSEQ multiplex PCR. Of around 30,000 clones detected, about 86% appear once; the ten largest clones hold around 3%. Sample: PBMCs. The source is a boy aged 5-17 years in good health and CMV-seronegative.

The chain links TRBV6-4 to TRBJ2-3; 8 bases are a match to TRBD2. With 4 bases clipped from V and 4 bases from J, the junction kept 7 bases outside the gene matches. The germline V gene encodes CDR1 MRHNA and CDR2 SNTAGT. The CDR3 totals 15 residues. The CDR3 is CASSATGGHADTQYF. CDR3 in DNA: TGTGCCAGCAGTGCCACGGGGGGGCATGCAGATACGCAGTATTTT.

The CDR3 sequence is CAIPAGGGNEQFF. In nucleotides, the CDR3 is TGTGCCATCCCGGCGGGGGGTGGAAATGAGCAGTTCTTC. The chain links TRBV11-2 to TRBJ2-1; 8 bases line up with TRBD2. Per the germline V gene, CDR1 is SGHAT and CDR2 is FQNNGV. V trimming: 10 bases; J trimming: 7 bases; junction bases outside the gene matches: 9. This CDR3 region has 13 residues.